The 25 T cell receptor beta chains below were found in one sample sequenced in a study of blood T cell repertoires in COVID-19. TCRdb's copy holds only in-frame clones and misses some; the assay was immunoSEQ multiplex PCR. The sample has about 71,000 clones; roughly 89% are singletons. The sample comprised peripheral blood. The receptors stem from a man between 45 and 60 years old with active COVID-19.

This clone was picked up one time. This sequence joins TRBV24-1 and TRBJ2-5, with 11 bases that match TRBD2. CDR1 and CDR2 (germline): KGHDR, SFDVKD. This CDR3 is built from 15 residues. With V trimmed by 4 bases and J by 4 bases, 4 bases remained unmatched. The chain's CDR3 is CATSDGSGGAETQYF. The DNA for the CDR3 is TGTGCCACCAGTGACGGTAGCGGGGGGGCAGAGACCCAGTACTTC.

A few counts support this clone. This rearrangement joins TRBV10-1 to TRBJ1-1, with no clear D. Germline V lookup: CDR1 WNHNN, CDR2 SYGVQD (reference sequence). The V and J ends lost 5 bases and 11 bases respectively, with 18 bases between them. The CDR3 is 13 residues long. CDR3 sequence (DNA): TGCGCCAGCAGTCCCATGCCTACAGCTTCGGCTTTCTTT. Translation gives CASSPMPTASAFF.

This sequence joins TRBV30 and TRBJ1-3; 11 bases line up with TRBD1. CDR1 and CDR2 (germline): GTSNPN, SVGIG (reference sequence). V was clipped by 5 bases and J by 3 bases; unmatched bases: 6. The CDR3 length is 15 residues. The CDR3 DNA is TGTGCCTGGGGAGGACAGGGGGCGGGTGGAAACACCATATATTTT. This codes for CAWGGQGAGGNTIYF. Full variable domain (missing parts from reference TRBV30 and TRBJ1-3): SQTIHQWPATLVQPVGSPLSLECTVEGTSNPNLYWYRQAAGRGLQLLFYSVGIGQISSEVPQNLSASRPQDRQFILSSKKLLLSDSGFYLCAWGGQGAGGNTIYFGEGSWLTVV.

The V gene is TRBV6-5, the J gene TRBJ2-1; 7 bases map to TRBD2. The CDR3 has 13 residues. V was pared by 6 bases and J by 8 bases, with 7 bases of the junction left unmatched. CDR1 and CDR2 (germline): MNHEY, SVGAGI. This CDR3 is CASSLAGEYEQFF. CDR3 nucleotide sequence: TGTGCCAGCAGCCTGGCGGGGGAGTATGAGCAGTTCTTC.

This chain joins TRBV6-2 or TRBV6-3 and TRBJ2-1; tentative D call: TRBD2 (6 bases). The CDR3 runs to 15 residues. The V end lost 2 bases, the J end lost 9 bases, and 17 bases lay between the germline ends. Per germline, CDR1 MNHEY and CDR2 SVGEGT. As DNA, the CDR3 is TGTGCCAGCAGTTACGCCCGACTAGTTGGTGGTGAGCAGTTCTTC. Its protein product is CASSYARLVGGEQFF.

The rearrangement joins TRBV11-2 to TRBJ1-6; TRBD1 aligns across 7 bases. The CDR3 spans 16 residues. Germline V gives CDR1 SGHAT, CDR2 FQNNGV. J was trimmed by 8 bases and V by 3 bases; bases with no gene match: 10. The chain's CDR3 is CASSLTGIGSDSPLHF. As DNA, the CDR3 is TGTGCCAGCAGCTTGACAGGGATAGGGTCGGATTCACCCCTCCACTTT.

The genes are TRBV5-1 and TRBJ2-1; D may be TRBD2 (6 bases). Germline V lookup: CDR1 SGHRS, CDR2 YFSETQ. Between the trimmed V and J ends, which lost 4 bases and 4 bases, there was a span of 15 bases. The CDR3 contains 15 residues. The CDR3 DNA is TGCGCCAGCAGCGAGGGACTCGGACTATACAATGAGCAGTTCTTC. Residues: CASSEGLGLYNEQFF.

This clone was recorded only once. J is TRBJ2-3 and V is TRBV9, with D possibly TRBD1 on 5 matching bases. Trimming took 3 bases from V and 1 from J, leaving 12 bases between them. The CDR3 has 15 residues. The germline CDR1 and CDR2 sequences are SGDLS and YYNGEE. Here the CDR3 reads CASSALSRGTDTQYF. CDR3 coding DNA: TGTGCCAGCAGCGCCCTCAGCAGGGGCACAGATACGCAGTATTTT. Full variable domain (remainder filled in from reference TRBV9 and TRBJ2-3): DSGVTQTPKHLITATGQRVTLRCSPRSGDLSVYWYQQSLDQGLQFLIQYYNGEERAKGNILERFSAQQFPDLHSELNLSSLELGDSALYFCASSALSRGTDTQYFGPGTRLTVL.

This clone came up once. The chain uses TRBV6-1 and TRBJ2-3, with D possibly TRBD2 on 7 matching bases. Trimming shortened V by 0 bases and J by 7 bases, and 17 bases separated the two germline ends. The CDR3 sequence is 16 residues long. Germline assignment: CDR1 MNHNS and CDR2 SASEGT. As DNA, the CDR3 is TGTGCCAGCAGTGAAGCAGGGGGGGGGATCAGAAATACGCAGTATTTT. Translated: CASSEAGGGIRNTQYF.

The chain is built from TRBV30 and TRBJ1-1, with TRBD1 identical over 7 bases. Germline CDR1 is GTSNPN and CDR2 is SVGIG (reference sequence). The CDR3 spans 15 residues. Unmatched junction bases numbered 8, after V lost 2 bases and J lost 2 bases. CDR3 DNA: TGTGCCTGGAGTTTGAGGACAGGTTTTAACACTGAAGCTTTCTTT. It encodes CAWSLRTGFNTEAFF.

J is TRBJ2-1 and V is TRBV6-4, with D possibly matching TRBD2 (5 bases). The CDR3 totals 15 residues. The germline CDR1 and CDR2 sequences are MRHNA and SNTAGT. V shed 4 bases and J shed 8 bases, with 18 bases lying between them. The CDR3 region is CASSVAPRAWDEQFF. In nucleotides, the CDR3 is TGTGCCAGCAGTGTTGCCCCGAGGGCATGGGATGAGCAGTTCTTC.

The chain uses TRBV6-5 and TRBJ2-1, with TRBD1 as a possible D gene (5 bases). The CDR3 contains 14 residues. In germline, CDR1 is MNHEY, CDR2 SVGAGI. V was shortened by 6 bases and J by 0 bases, with 9 bases between the two germline ends. For the CDR3, the DNA is TGTGCCAGCAGGCGGCAGGGCTCCTACAATGAGCAGTTCTTC. Translating gives CASRRQGSYNEQFF.

V and J are TRBV6-5 and TRBJ1-4; D might be TRBD1 (6 bases). Germline V gene lookup returns CDR1 MNHEY and CDR2 SVGAGI. The germline V and J ends were trimmed by 8 bases and 4 bases, with 17 bases remaining between them. The CDR3 has 15 amino acids. DNA for the CDR3: TGTGCCAGCGGCCCCCCAGGCAGGGGTAATGAAAAACTGTTTTTT. This translates into CASGPPGRGNEKLFF.

The chain uses TRBV12-5 and TRBJ2-5; the D is unclear. V lost 6 bases and J lost 5, with 10 bases in between. From germline, CDR1 is LGHNT and CDR2 FRNRAP. The CDR3 is made up of 12 amino acids. This CDR3 is CASGDLGETQYF. In DNA form, the CDR3 reads TGTGCTAGTGGAGACCTAGGCGAGACCCAGTACTTC.

The chain joins TRBV6-6 to TRBJ1-4; a weak D match, TRBD1 (5 bases). The V gene lost 5 bases and the J gene lost 6 bases, with 19 bases spanning the gap. Germline loops: CDR1 MNHNY, CDR2 SVGAGI (reference sequence). The CDR3 sequence is 16 residues long. CDR3 DNA sequence: TGTGCCAGCAGTCCTCGACAGCGCGGGGGTTATGAAAAACTGTTTTTT. Protein: CASSPRQRGGYEKLFF.

The rearrangement uses TRBV10-3 and TRBJ1-3, with TRBD1 as a possible D gene (5 bases). There are 15 residues in the CDR3. The germline gives CDR1 ENHRY, CDR2 SYGVKD. V was clipped by 8 bases and J by 1 base, with 15 bases between them. In DNA, the CDR3 is TGTGCCATCGGGGACTCGTCTTTATCTGGAAACACCATATATTTT. It yields the protein CAIGDSSLSGNTIYF.

The gene calls are TRBV6-2 or TRBV6-3 and TRBJ1-1; D is undetermined. CDR3 length: 11 amino acids. Trimming took 5 bases from V and 8 from J, leaving 9 bases between them. The germline gives CDR1 MNHEY, CDR2 SVGEGT. The CDR3 is CASSEGLEAFF. The CDR3 DNA reads TGTGCCAGCAGTGAGGGTCTCGAAGCTTTCTTT.

The chain combines TRBV3-1 (or the pseudogene TRBV3-2) with TRBJ2-1; possible D gene TRBD2, 5 bases. The CDR3 is made up of 12 amino acids. From germline, CDR1 is LGHDT and CDR2 YNNKEL (reference sequence). Trimming stripped 4 bases from V and 6 bases from J, with 7 bases between. The CDR3 protein is CASSRAGNEQFF. The CDR3, as DNA: TGTGCCAGCAGCCGGGCGGGCAATGAGCAGTTCTTC.

The rearrangement joins TRBV21-1 to TRBJ2-1; TRBD2, as called in the table, went unchecked against the DNA. TRBV21-1 is noted as a pseudogene. The CDR3 covers 19 residues. CDR3 DNA sequence: TGTGCCAGCAGCAAAGGGGTCGACCCGGGACTAGGCCCCTACAATGAGCAGTTCTTC. It translates to CASSKGVDPGLGPYNEQFF.

The rearrangement joins TRBV7-2 to TRBJ2-1; TRBD2 matches at 8 bases. Germline CDR1 and CDR2: SGHTA and FQGNSA. The junction had 7 bases not matched to a gene; V was cut back by 2 bases and J by 10 bases. This CDR3 is 14 amino acids long. CDR3 region: CASSLNGLAGEQFF. In DNA, the CDR3 is TGTGCCAGCAGCTTAAATGGACTAGCTGGAGAGCAGTTCTTC.

The rearrangement links TRBV21-1 to TRBJ2-2; the table's D call TRBD1 went unverified against the DNA. TRBV21-1 is marked as a pseudogene. The CDR3 extends over 15 amino acids. The CDR3 region is CASDLNRTGVGELFF. CDR3 DNA sequence: TGTGCCAGCGACCTCAATCGGACAGGGGTCGGGGAGCTGTTTTTT.

The chain couples TRBV7-9 to TRBJ2-2; the match to TRBD1 covers 10 bases. CDR1 is SEHNR and CDR2 is FQNEAQ in the germline V gene (reference sequence). Unmatched junction bases numbered 1, after V lost 5 bases and J lost 4 bases. The CDR3 is made up of 14 amino acids. CDR3 coding DNA: TGTGCCAGCAGCCGGACAGGGGGCACCGGGGAGCTGTTTTTT. As protein: CASSRTGGTGELFF.

The rearrangement uses TRBV4-3 and TRBJ2-7, with 9 bases aligning to TRBD1. There are 16 residues in the CDR3. J lost 3 bases, V lost 0 bases, and 6 bases had no gene match. Per germline, CDR1 LGHNA and CDR2 YSLEER. CDR3 region: CASSQDGQGLIYEQYF. Written as DNA, the CDR3 is TGCGCCAGCAGCCAAGACGGACAGGGGTTGATCTACGAGCAGTACTTC.

The gene calls are TRBV2 and TRBJ1-1, with D perhaps TRBD1 (6 bases). Germline V lookup: CDR1 SNHLY, CDR2 FYNNEI. There are 14 residues in the CDR3. V was shortened by 1 base and J by 4 bases, with 10 bases between the two germline ends. CDR3 coding DNA: TGTGCCAGCAGTGAAGAGGGGACACCCACTGAAGCTTTCTTT. It specifies CASSEEGTPTEAFF.

V usage is TRBV6-1 and J usage is TRBJ1-1, with a possible D match to TRBD1 (6 bases). Germline assignment: CDR1 MNHNS and CDR2 SASEGT. The CDR3 runs to 14 residues. With 2 bases removed from V and 3 bases from J, the gap between germline ends came to 10 bases. The CDR3 DNA sequence: TGTGCCAGCAGTGAAAACAGGGTAGACACTGAAGCTTTCTTT. The encoded protein is CASSENRVDTEAFF.